These 29 T cell receptor beta chains were sequenced from one sample in a study of read filtering for tumor transcriptome and immune sequencing. The library was built from around 400 ng RNA with molecular barcoded adaptors for alpha/delta and beta/gamma chains. Each CDR3 protein is one row after TCRdb ran MiXCR on the reads. The table records approximately 150,000 distinct CDR3 sequences, approximately 13% of them present only once. Sequencing was performed on a population of CD138-negative cells sorted from bone marrow. The source of these receptors is a donor aged 40 or older with multiple myeloma.

This clonotype was counted at least ten times. The chain is built from TRBV3-1 and TRBJ1-1; D is undetermined. Germline CDR1 LGHDT, CDR2 YNNKEL (reference sequence). V shed 0 bases and J shed 3 bases, with 5 bases lying between them. The CDR3 runs 13 residues. The CDR3 loop reads CASSQEGYTEAFF. The CDR3 nucleotides read TGTGCCAGCAGCCAAGAGGGGTACACTGAAGCTTTCTTT.

V usage is TRBV12-3 or TRBV12-4 and J usage is TRBJ2-1; 9 positions agree with TRBD2. Unmatched junction bases numbered 5, after V lost 3 bases and J lost 8 bases. The CDR3 is 14 amino acids. DNA of the CDR3: TGTGCCAGCAGTTTTGGCGGGGGGGCCGATGAGCAGTTCTTC. Amino acid sequence: CASSFGGGADEQFF.

This clonotype has a handful of counts. The chain combines TRBV5-4 with TRBJ2-7; 12 positions match TRBD2. Per germline, CDR1 SGHNT and CDR2 YYREEE (reference sequence). This CDR3 is 17 amino acids long. V shed 4 bases and J 4 bases; nucleotides not matched to a gene: 12. CDR3 amino acids: CASSPAPLAGGPYEQYF. The CDR3 coding sequence is TGTGCCAGCAGCCCCGCCCCTCTAGCGGGAGGGCCGTACGAGCAGTACTTC.

Turning to this clonotype: The CDR3 ends on some other residue instead of the conserved phenylalanine or tryptophan, so this is likely a read error. The chain combines TRBV6-5 with TRBJ2-5; TRBD2 agrees at 9 bases. CDR3 length: 15 amino acids. Germline CDR1 and CDR2: MNHEY and SVGAGI. Trimming at V came to 2 bases and at J to 5 bases, leaving 6 bases not matched to a gene. CDR3 DNA: TGTGCCAGCAGTTACCTAGCGGGACGAGGGGAGACCCAGTACTCC. Protein sequence: CASSYLAGRGETQYS.

This clonotype was counted ten times or more. The chain employs TRBV12-3 or TRBV12-4 and TRBJ1-2; D might be TRBD1 (5 bases). Trimming shortened V by 6 bases and J by 12 bases, and 20 bases separated the two germline ends. The CDR3 consists of 13 residues. CDR3 protein: CASSLGPLLAHTF. The CDR3 coding sequence is TGTGCCAGCAGCCTGGGACCGCTGCTGGCTCACACCTTC.

The chain links TRBV29-1 to TRBJ2-1; TRBD1 matches at 9 bases. The CDR3 runs 15 residues. Germline V CDR1 and CDR2: SQVTM, ANQGSEA. Germline trimming cut 6 bases from V and 0 bases from J; bases unmatched to any gene: 6. In nucleotides, the CDR3 is TGCAGCGTCTACGGGACAGGGAGCTCCTACAATGAGCAGTTCTTC. Its protein is CSVYGTGSSYNEQFF.

By its share, this clonotype is medium-sized. The chain links TRBV4-2 to TRBJ2-7; tentatively, D is TRBD1 or TRBD2 (6 bases each). This CDR3 has 15 residues. V lost 5 bases, J lost 3 bases, and 17 bases lay in between. The germline gives CDR1 LGHNA, CDR2 YNFKEQ. The CDR3 nucleotides read TGTGCCAGCAGCTTGGCCGGGGGCCCTATCTACGAGCAGTACTTC. This codes for CASSLAGGPIYEQYF.

This clonotype was counted many times. The chain couples TRBV11-2 to TRBJ1-5; the D gene is possibly TRBD1 (6 bases). CDR1 and CDR2 from the germline V gene are SGHAT and FQNNGV. V was cut by 5 bases and J by 5 bases, with 16 bases left in between. CDR3 length: 15 amino acids. The CDR3 protein is CASSPTGGGDQPQHF. The CDR3 DNA reads as TGTGCCAGCAGCCCCACGGGGGGCGGAGATCAGCCCCAGCATTTT.

This clonotype was detected many times. The rearrangement joins TRBV2 to TRBJ2-1; 8 positions agree with TRBD2. This CDR3 comprises 13 residues. Losses at the gene ends were 6 bases for V and 5 bases for J; bases not matched to a gene: 3. Per the germline V gene, CDR1 is SNHLY and CDR2 is FYNNEI. The CDR3 region is CASSGTRDNEQFF. The CDR3 DNA reads as TGTGCCAGCAGCGGGACTAGGGACAATGAGCAGTTCTTC.

Points on this clonotype: At one end, the junction sequence differs from germline, possibly due to a read error. V is TRBV29-1 and J is TRBJ1-3, with TRBD1 identical over 9 bases. Germline assignment: CDR1 SQVTM and CDR2 ANQGSEA. The CDR3 is 14 amino acids. The DNA for the CDR3 is TGCAGCGTTACACAGGGGGCGGTCGGAAACACCATATGTTTT. It encodes CSVTQGAVGNTICF.

This clonotype was recorded a few times. A much bigger clone sits one base away, suggesting this may be a read error. The CDR3 here is CASSHLAYNEQFF. The CDR3, as DNA: TGCGCCAGCAGCCATCTGGCCTACAATGAGCAGTTCTTC. J is TRBJ2-1 and V is TRBV4-1; D call uncertain. Trimming took 3 bases from V and 2 from J, leaving 5 bases between them. In germline, CDR1 is MGHRA, CDR2 YSYEKL. The CDR3 runs 13 residues.

The table lists this clonotype with many counts. The V gene is TRBV10-2, the J gene TRBJ1-2; 9 bases agree with TRBD1. With V trimmed by 4 bases and J by 4 bases, 4 bases remained unmatched. This CDR3 is built from 14 residues. The germline CDR1 and CDR2 sequences are WSHSY and SAAADI. DNA for the CDR3: TGCGCCAGCAGTGTTAACAGGGGGCCCTATGGCTACACCTTC. Translating it yields CASSVNRGPYGYTF.

This clonotype has more than one count but fewer than ten. The rearrangement joins TRBV4-2 to TRBJ1-1; the D is unclear. The V end lost 0 bases, the J end lost 10 bases, and 12 bases lay between the germline ends. Looked up from germline, CDR1 is LGHNA and CDR2 is YNFKEQ. The CDR3 loop spans 13 amino acids. The CDR3 loop is CASSQDRDGGAFF. The CDR3 coding sequence is TGTGCCAGCAGCCAAGATCGCGACGGTGGAGCTTTCTTT.

The table lists this clonotype with many counts. CDR3 in DNA: TGTGCCAGCAGCTCGGACAGAACTTCACCCCTCCACTTT. Translating gives CASSSDRTSPLHF. This chain joins TRBV11-3 and TRBJ1-6; TRBD1 might be the D (6 bases). This CDR3 has 13 amino acids. Trimming left V 4 bases short and J 9 bases short, with 10 bases between. The germline V gene encodes CDR1 SGHNT and CDR2 YENEEA.

Points on this clonotype: The germline gene is not matched at one end of the junction; a read error may be the cause. V and J are TRBV3-1 and TRBJ2-7; D remains ambiguous. Germline V CDR1 and CDR2: LGHDT, YNNKEL (reference sequence). There are 15 residues in the CDR3. As DNA, the CDR3 is TGTGCCAGCAGCCTGGCCGGACGGAGCTCCTACGAGCGGTACTTC. Amino acid sequence: CASSLAGRSSYERYF.

There are many counts of this clonotype. J is TRBJ2-2 and V is TRBV12-3 or TRBV12-4, with TRBD2 identical over 12 bases. V shed 3 bases, J shed 5 bases, and the junction held 4 bases outside the gene matches. The CDR3 has 16 residues. CDR3: CASSFGLAGRTGELFF. The CDR3 bases are TGTGCCAGCAGTTTTGGACTAGCGGGGAGGACCGGGGAGCTGTTTTTT.

This clonotype was seen many times. The CDR3 DNA sequence: TGCGCCAGCAGCCAGTGGACTAGCGGAAGCACAGATACGCAGTATTTT. This encodes CASSQWTSGSTDTQYF. The genes are TRBV4-1 and TRBJ2-3, with 10 bases fitting TRBD2. CDR1 and CDR2 from the germline V gene are MGHRA and YSYEKL. Losses at the gene ends were 3 bases for V and 0 bases for J; bases not matched to a gene: 3. The CDR3 is 16 amino acids.

Only a few counts were recorded for this clonotype. V and J are TRBV6-2 or TRBV6-3 and TRBJ1-1; tentative D call: TRBD1 (5 bases). Germline assignment: CDR1 MNHEY and CDR2 SVGEGT. This CDR3 comprises 11 residues. V gave up 6 bases and J gave up 11 bases, with 13 bases separating them. This CDR3 reads CASSHGGDAFF. The CDR3 DNA reads TGTGCCAGCAGCCACGGGGGAGATGCTTTCTTT.

A remark on this clonotype: An end of the junction differs from the germline gene, which may be a read error. This chain joins TRBV7-9 and TRBJ2-1, with 13 bases aligning to TRBD2. Germline CDR1 is SEHNR and CDR2 is FQNEAQ (reference sequence). The CDR3 contains 20 residues. Here the CDR3 DNA reads TGTGCCAGCAGCTTAGTTCCCACCGGGACTAGCGGGACCTCCTACAATGAGCTGTTCTTC. It encodes CASSLVPTGTSGTSYNELFF.

This clonotype was counted at least ten times. The chain uses TRBV24-1 and TRBJ2-1; no firm D call. Germline V gene lookup returns CDR1 KGHDR and CDR2 SFDVKD. This CDR3 contains 12 residues. Trimming took off 3 bases at V and 11 bases at J, with 10 bases between the two ends. Here the CDR3 reads CATSDEEEKQFF. DNA for the CDR3: TGTGCCACCAGTGATGAGGAAGAGAAGCAGTTCTTC.

The rearrangement links TRBV11-2 to TRBJ2-3; TRBD1 is a possible D gene (5 bases). Looked up from germline, CDR1 is SGHAT and CDR2 is FQNNGV. Trimming shortened V by 6 bases and J by 0 bases, and 13 bases separated the two germline ends. CDR3 length equals 15 residues. Here the CDR3 DNA reads TGTGCCAGCAGACCAAGAAGGGGAAGCACAGATACGCAGTATTTT. Residues: CASRPRRGSTDTQYF.

In the case of this clonotype: With a much larger clone just one base away, this may be a read error. The gene calls are TRBV5-4 and TRBJ2-3; D ambiguous. The CDR3 is 14 amino acids. V was clipped by 0 bases and J by 8 bases, with 13 bases between them. Germline V gene data show CDR1 as SGHNT and CDR2 as YYREEE (reference sequence). The CDR3 sequence is CASSLACGEGTQYF. The CDR3 DNA reads TGTGCCAGCAGCTTGGCATGTGGAGAAGGTACGCAGTATTTT.

This clonotype appeared a few times. Mismatch with germline at one junction end may stem from a read error. The rearrangement joins TRBV7-2 to TRBJ1-5; D is possibly TRBD1 (5 bases). This CDR3 has 13 residues. Germline V gives CDR1 SGHTA, CDR2 FQGNSA. The CDR3 DNA is TGTGCCAGCAGCCAGGGTTCCGGTCAGCCCCGGCATTTT. Its protein product is CASSQGSGQPRHF.

There are many counts of this clonotype. This rearrangement joins TRBV29-1 to TRBJ2-5, with TRBD1 matching over 9 bases. J was trimmed by 2 bases and V by 4 bases; bases with no gene match: 11. Looked up from germline, CDR1 is SQVTM and CDR2 is ANQGSEA. The CDR3 has 16 residues. The CDR3 nucleotides read TGCAGCGTTGCTCCGGGACAGGGTGGCAATCAAGAGACCCAGTACTTC. Amino acid sequence: CSVAPGQGGNQETQYF.

Regarding this clonotype: A much larger clone differs from this one at a single base, so this may be a read error. The rearrangement joins TRBV18 to TRBJ2-2, with D perhaps matching TRBD2 (6 bases). The germline V gene has CDR1 KGHSH and CDR2 LQKENI. The CDR3 covers 16 residues. The CDR3 nucleotides are TGTGCCAGCTCACCACGGGTGGGACCCAACACCGGGGGGCTGTTTTTT. The encoded protein is CASSPRVGPNTGGLFF.

Ten or more counts support this clonotype. The J gene is TRBJ2-1, the V gene TRBV13; TRBD2 aligns across 8 bases. With V trimmed by 2 bases and J by 8 bases, 11 bases remained unmatched. This CDR3 region has 16 residues. Germline loops: CDR1 PRHDT, CDR2 FYEKMQ (reference sequence). The CDR3 DNA follows: TGTGCCAGCAGCTTAAGTGATGGAACGGGAGGGTATGAGCAGTTCTTC. It codes for CASSLSDGTGGYEQFF. The full variable domain, with the rest looked up from reference TRBV13 and TRBJ2-1, is AAGVIQSPRHLIKEKRETATLKCYPIPRHDTVYWYQQGPGQDPQFLISFYEKMQSDKGSIPDRFSAQQFSDYHSELNMSSLELGDSALYFCASSLSDGTGGYEQFFGPGTRLTVL.

This clonotype was seen many times. This chain joins TRBV5-1 and TRBJ2-5; 8 nucleotides align to TRBD1. V trimming: 4 bases; J trimming: 1 base; junction bases outside the gene matches: 9. Germline CDR1 and CDR2: SGHRS and YFSETQ. The CDR3 contains 16 residues. CDR3 nucleotide sequence: TGCGCCAGCAGCCCCACTGACAGGGGAGGCCAAGAGACCCAGTACTTC. This gives the protein CASSPTDRGGQETQYF.

Ten or more counts support this clonotype. This rearrangement joins TRBV7-2 to TRBJ2-1; D call uncertain. CDR1 is SGHTA, CDR2 FQGNSA, per germline. The CDR3 loop spans 12 amino acids. V dropped 5 bases and J dropped 5 bases, with 7 bases sitting between them. This chain's CDR3 is CASSQRHNEQFF. The CDR3 DNA is TGTGCCAGCAGCCAGAGACACAATGAGCAGTTCTTC.

Many counts were recorded for this clonotype. This chain joins TRBV7-3 and TRBJ2-2; D call uncertain. Germline V CDR1 and CDR2: SGHTA, FQGTGA. The CDR3 loop spans 16 amino acids. V lost 0 bases to trimming and J lost 4 bases, with 12 bases between them. CDR3 coding DNA: TGTGCCAGCAGCTTAACGGGCTTAGGTGGCACCGGGGAGCTGTTTTTT. As protein: CASSLTGLGGTGELFF.